This T cell receptor (beta chain) appears in the sequencing data of a study of cytomegalovirus exposure and HLA in healthy donors. Study-wide points: Several of the most significant clusters appeared, in a later analysis, to be linked to common viral pathogens.

The PCR employed 60 Vbeta primers together with 13 Jbeta primers. Only in-frame clones appear in the TCRdb table, and some are missing; sequencing was by immunoSEQ multiplex PCR. This sample has approximately 130,000 clones, with approximately 75% found just once. Of note for this clone: Antigen: not known.

CDR3 length: 15 residues. Germline-derived CDR1 and CDR2 are SGHRS and YFSETQ. The V gene end was trimmed by 4 bases and the J gene end by 8 bases; junction bases not matched to a gene: 13. The chain combines TRBV5-1 with TRBJ1-2; TRBD1 agrees at 8 bases. This TCR was recovered from a male donor in good health and CMV-seronegative. The sample was PBMCs. Here the CDR3 reads CASSPLTTGQGGYTF. The CDR3 nucleotides are TGCGCCAGCAGCCCCCTTACTACCGGACAGGGCGGCTACACCTTC.